This T cell receptor (beta chain) was recorded in a study of T cells in Graves' hyperthyroidism and ophthalmopathy. Looking at the study overall: Specimen type is peripheral blood, collected at initial diagnosis prior to any treatment.

The study's findings and limits: In blood, most of the thyroid clonotypes expanded above 0.001 were also present.

For ophthalmopathy patients, the Clinical Activity Score was at least 3 and the NOSPECS grade at least 4; duration was under 3 months. TCR beta CDR3 regions were amplified from RNA transcripts. First-round RT-PCR targeting the TCR CDR3 was performed with the HTBI primer set. TCRdb itself ran the multiplex PCR reads through MiXCR, one entry per CDR3 protein. The table lists 450,000 to 500,000 distinct CDR3 sequences, 20% to 25% of them singletons. CDR3 length: 18 amino acids. Germline CDR1 reads KGHDR; CDR2 reads SFDVKD. J gave up 0 bases and V 0 bases, and 7 bases lay outside the gene matches. This clonotype has more than one count but fewer than ten. Its matching antigen is unknown.

The clonotype was recovered from a woman between 70 and 85 years old with Graves' ophthalmopathy. The rearrangement links TRBV24-1 to TRBJ1-5, with 7 bases that match TRBD1. Sequencing used blood. CDR3 coding DNA: TGTGCCACCAGTGATTTGGCAGGGGACAGTAATAGCAATCAGCCCCAGCATTTT. Residues: CATSDLAGDSNSNQPQHF.